The sequence of this T cell receptor (beta chain) was determined in a study of blood T cell repertoires in COVID-19. Study at large: The United States, Italy and Spain supplied acute and convalescent COVID-19 samples. Sample material is recorded as cDNA or gDNA derived from T cells, B-cell-depleted T cells, or PBMCs.

As handled by the study authors: Reference gene primer amplification gave nucleated cell count estimates. TCRdb's table, derived via immunoSEQ multiplex PCR, lists solely in-frame clones and lacks some. V and J calls and clone size are those listed in that table; D and trimming were worked out from the DNA. The sample lists 73,000 or so clones; around four fifths were seen once. Trimming left V 0 bases short and J 7 bases short, with 14 bases between. Germline V lookup: CDR1 SGHKS, CDR2 YYEKEE (reference sequence). The CDR3 has 14 amino acids. The genes are TRBV5-5 and TRBJ2-7, with D tentatively TRBD1 (5 bases). Sequenced material: peripheral blood. The clonotype originates from a man in his sixties with acute or convalescent COVID-19. CDR3 coding DNA: TGTGCCAGCAGCTTGGGCAGTCGGGCAGGGGAGCAGTACGTC. Amino acid sequence: CASSLGSRAGEQYV.